This record concerns one T cell receptor (beta chain) sequence. Its antigen is still unknown. The data originate from a study of T cell responses to AZD1222 COVID-19 vaccine. The junction had 3 bases not matched to a gene; V was cut back by 2 bases and J by 7 bases. The germline gives CDR1 MNHNS, CDR2 SASEGT. The CDR3 is 15 residues long. TCRdb's copy holds only in-frame clones and misses some; the assay was immunoSEQ multiplex PCR. The table has about 140,000 clones, 90% seen once. Regarding the study as a whole: CD4 TCRs covered the whole spike, strongest at regions 160-218 and 743-854. The donor cohort was predominantly white British with a female majority, and clonal diversity may have been underestimated. Nearly half of the spike-specific TCRs reportedly recognize variant regions that carry no mutations. Without day 14 samples, only post-peak T cell repertoires were studied.

The chain employs TRBV6-1 and TRBJ2-1, with 12 positions matching TRBD2. This receptor was taken from an adult who received the AZD1222 COVID-19 vaccine. The material sequenced was peripheral blood, taken 28 days after the second AZD1222 dose. The CDR3 reads CASSETSGGLNEQFF. The CDR3 DNA is TGTGCCAGCAGTGAAACTAGCGGGGGGCTGAATGAGCAGTTCTTC.